The clone carrying this TCR beta chain has at least ten counts. Its antigen is unidentified. The data are from a study of identical twins. Study findings and constraints: Fewer insertions marked abundant cord blood beta clonotypes; young adult naive trended weakly, memory not at all. Out-of-frame beta chain sequences displayed weaker excess sharing between twins.

TCRdb reprocessed the 5' RACE reads via MiXCR and lists one record per CDR3 protein. The data show 250,000 to 300,000 distinct CDR3 sequences, with roughly 9.8% seen just once and 6% to 8.5% held by the top ten. The same sample was also studied in work on yellow fever vaccine responses in identical twins.

The source is a woman between 18 and 30 years old in good health. The source material was CD8+ T cells sorted from blood.

The DNA of the CDR3 is TGCGCCAGCAGCCAAGATCCTCTTACGCGGGATAGGACAGATACGCAGTATTTT. It codes for CASSQDPLTRDRTDTQYF. V usage is TRBV4-3 and J usage is TRBJ2-3, with TRBD2 as a possible D gene (6 bases). Germline lookup yields CDR1 LGHNA and CDR2 YSLEER. The CDR3 is 18 amino acids. V was clipped by 0 bases and J by 3 bases, with 19 bases between them.